A selection of T cell receptor beta chains follows, all from one sample in a study of cytomegalovirus exposure and HLA in healthy donors. Assay used: immunoSEQ multiplex PCR; TCRdb lists only in-frame clones, some missing. The table shows about 100,000 clones, with about four fifths occurring only once. Specimen: PBMCs. The source is a woman in her forties in good health and CMV-seronegative. The CDR3 runs from the conserved cysteine through the conserved F or W. The D gene is left open where the match is weak. Size is stated for part of the rows, as once, few or many counts, or as a class when the clone is expanded.

size: -; D: TRBD1; V: TRBV5-1; J: TRBJ2-2; DNA: TGCGCCAGCAGCAAAGGGACAGGGGGCACCGGGGAGCTGTTTTTT; CDR3: CASSKGTGGTGELFF
size: -; D: TRBD1; V: TRBV5-1; J: TRBJ2-1; DNA: TGCGCCTGCAGGACAGGGGGCAATGAGCAGTTCTTC; CDR3: CACRTGGNEQFF
size: -; D: -; V: TRBV6-5; J: TRBJ2-7; DNA: TGTGCCAGCAGTTACGGCAGTTATACCTACGAGCAGTACTTC; CDR3: CASSYGSYTYEQYF
size: -; D: -; V: TRBV7-2; J: TRBJ1-2; DNA: TGTGCCAGCAGCCCCGCCGGGATCTATGGCTACACCTTC; CDR3: CASSPAGIYGYTF
size: few; D: -; V: TRBV6-6; J: TRBJ1-5; DNA: TGTGCCAGCAGTCGTGCAGACAGCTGGGATCAGCCCCAGCATTTT; CDR3: CASSRADSWDQPQHF
size: -; D: -; V: TRBV7-3; J: TRBJ1-6; DNA: TGTGCCAGCAGCTTAGGTGTCAGTTCGAATTCACCCCTCCACTTT; CDR3: CASSLGVSSNSPLHF
size: -; D: -; V: TRBV2; J: TRBJ1-4; DNA: TGTGCCAGCAGTGGCGGTGGGAGTGGTGAAAAACTGTTTTTT; CDR3: CASSGGGSGEKLFF
size: -; D: TRBD1; V: TRBV29-1; J: TRBJ1-1; DNA: TGCAGCGTTATCACTCAGGGGGCAGACACTGAAGCTTTCTTT; CDR3: CSVITQGADTEAFF
size: once; D: TRBD1; V: TRBV7-9; J: TRBJ1-2; DNA: TGTGCCAGCAGCTTAGTGGCAGGGGGCGATGGCTACACCTTC; CDR3: CASSLVAGGDGYTF
size: few; D: TRBD2; V: TRBV6-4; J: TRBJ2-1; DNA: TGTGCCAGCAGTGTTTCCGGGACTAGCGGCTACAATGAGCAGTTCTTC; CDR3: CASSVSGTSGYNEQFF
size: few; D: TRBD1; V: TRBV27; J: TRBJ2-7; DNA: TGTGCCAGCAGTTCCCAGGGGGCAAAATGGTACGAGCAGTACTTC; CDR3: CASSSQGAKWYEQYF
size: few; D: TRBD2; V: TRBV5-5; J: TRBJ2-7; DNA: TGTGCCAGCACCATTGATCTAGCGGGGTTCGACGAGCAGTACTTC; CDR3: CASTIDLAGFDEQYF
size: few; D: -; V: TRBV19; J: TRBJ1-5; DNA: TGTGCCAGTAGTATAGAGGAGAGCAATCAGCCCCAGCATTTT; CDR3: CASSIEESNQPQHF
size: -; D: -; V: TRBV28; J: TRBJ2-5; DNA: TGTGCCAGCAGTATCCAGGGGAACCAAGAGACCCAGTACTTC; CDR3: CASSIQGNQETQYF
size: -; D: TRBD1; V: TRBV7-2; J: TRBJ2-7; DNA: TGTGCCAGCAGCCTCCAGACAGGGCCCTACGAGCAGTACTTC; CDR3: CASSLQTGPYEQYF
size: -; D: TRBD2; V: TRBV7-7; J: TRBJ2-7; DNA: TGTGCTAGCAGCTTTCGACAGGGACTAGCGGGGGGGCATATCCCCTACGAGCAGTACTTC; CDR3: CASSFRQGLAGGHIPYEQYF
size: -; D: TRBD1; V: TRBV25-1; J: TRBJ1-2; DNA: TGTGCCAGCAGTGAGGGGGACAGGGGCAGTGGCTACACCTTC; CDR3: CASSEGDRGSGYTF
size: -; D: TRBD2; V: TRBV28; J: TRBJ2-7; DNA: TGTGCCAGCAGTTTCGGGAGGCAAGGCAGCGAGCAGTACTTC; CDR3: CASSFGRQGSEQYF
size: -; D: TRBD1; V: TRBV10-3; J: TRBJ2-2; DNA: TGTGCCATCAGTGGGACAGGGGTGACCGGGGAGCTGTTTTTT; CDR3: CAISGTGVTGELFF
size: -; D: TRBD2; V: TRBV7-2; J: TRBJ2-3; DNA: TGTGCCAGCAGCACTAGCGGGGGCACCACAGATACGCAGTATTTT; CDR3: CASSTSGGTTDTQYF